This T cell receptor (beta chain) comes out of a study of post-analysis software for immune sequencing data. Study conclusions and caveats: Comparison of patients with controls showed a handful of TRBV segments more frequent in patients, TRBV5-6, TRBV5-1 and TRBV20-1 among them. Patients with multiple sclerosis recorded significantly lower normalized Chao1 diversity than controls, the study found.

This clonotype was seen many times. Its cognate antigen is unknown. Unique molecular identifiers tagged the TCR beta cDNA libraries. Each CDR3 protein gets one entry after TCRdb re-called the PCR reads with MiXCR. The sample yields 800,000 to 950,000 distinct CDR3 sequences, roughly 50% seen once. The germline CDR1 and CDR2 sequences are SQVTM and ANQGSEA. The CDR3 covers 15 residues. V shed 4 bases and J 2 bases; nucleotides not matched to a gene: 5. The chain carries TRBV29-1 and TRBJ2-1; 10 nucleotides align to TRBD2. The sequence was collected from a girl aged 10-17 years with multiple sclerosis. Sequenced: blood. The CDR3 loop is CSVARTSGAYNEQFF. The CDR3 DNA sequence: TGCAGCGTTGCACGCACTAGCGGGGCCTACAATGAGCAGTTCTTC.